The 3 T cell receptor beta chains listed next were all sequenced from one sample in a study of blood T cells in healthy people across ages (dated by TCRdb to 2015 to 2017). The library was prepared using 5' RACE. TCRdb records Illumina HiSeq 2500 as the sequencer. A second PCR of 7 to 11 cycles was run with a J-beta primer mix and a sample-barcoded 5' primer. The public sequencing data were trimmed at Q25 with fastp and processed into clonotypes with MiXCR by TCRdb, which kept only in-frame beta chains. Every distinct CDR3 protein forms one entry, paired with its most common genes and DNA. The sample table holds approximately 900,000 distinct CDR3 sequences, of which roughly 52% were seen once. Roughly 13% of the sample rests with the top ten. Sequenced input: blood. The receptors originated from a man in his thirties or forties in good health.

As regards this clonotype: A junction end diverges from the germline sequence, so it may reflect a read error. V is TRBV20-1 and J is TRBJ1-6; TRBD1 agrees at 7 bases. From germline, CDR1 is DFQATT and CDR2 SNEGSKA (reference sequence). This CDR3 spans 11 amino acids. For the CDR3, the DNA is TGCGGTGCTAGAGGGGGCCCACCCCTCCACTTT. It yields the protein CGARGGPPLHF.

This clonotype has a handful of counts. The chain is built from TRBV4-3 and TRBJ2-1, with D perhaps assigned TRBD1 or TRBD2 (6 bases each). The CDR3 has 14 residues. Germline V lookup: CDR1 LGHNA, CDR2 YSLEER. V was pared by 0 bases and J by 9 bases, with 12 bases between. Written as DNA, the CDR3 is TGCGCCAGCAGCCAAGACTCCGGGGGCGGTGAGCAGTTCTTC. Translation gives CASSQDSGGGEQFF.

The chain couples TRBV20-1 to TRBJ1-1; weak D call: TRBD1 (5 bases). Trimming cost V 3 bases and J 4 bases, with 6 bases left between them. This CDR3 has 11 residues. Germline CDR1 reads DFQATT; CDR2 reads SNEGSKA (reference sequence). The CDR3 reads CSARGVTEAFF. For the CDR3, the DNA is TGCAGTGCTAGGGGGGTCACTGAAGCTTTCTTT.